Listed below are T cell receptor beta chains from one sample, sequenced in a study of T cells in Graves' hyperthyroidism and ophthalmopathy. TCRdb recomputed calls from the multiplex PCR reads with MiXCR, one row per CDR3 protein. This sample has 500,000 or so distinct CDR3 sequences, with 15% to 20% found just once. Sequences were obtained from blood. Source of these receptors: a woman younger than 35 with Graves' ophthalmopathy. CDR3s include the opening cysteine and the closing phenylalanine or tryptophan. Fields, in order: J gene, D gene, clone size, V gene, CDR3 DNA, CDR3 protein. The D gene is left open where the match is weak. Size values are once, few and many counts, or a class for expanded clones, and some rows have none.

TRBJ1-1 | - | many | TRBV7-2 | TGTGCCAGCAGCTTAGCCCCATATTACACTGAAGCTTTCTTT | CASSLAPYYTEAFF
TRBJ2-2 | - | few | TRBV7-3 | TGTGCCAGCAGCTTCCCCAAGGGCCCCTCGAACACCGGGGAGCTGTTTTTT | CASSFPKGPSNTGELFF
TRBJ1-1 | - | - | TRBV11-1 | TGTGCCAGCAGCTTAAAGACAGGTCTGGACACTGAAGCTTTCTTT | CASSLKTGLDTEAFF
TRBJ1-5 | TRBD1 | many | TRBV28 | TGTGCCAGTGGGGACAGGGGACAGCCCCAGCATTTT | CASGDRGQPQHF
TRBJ1-1 | - | few | TRBV19 | TGTGCCAGTAACTCCCGGGACTGGAACGCTGAAGCTTTCTTT | CASNSRDWNAEAFF
TRBJ2-3 | - | many | TRBV5-1 | TGCGCCAGCACTGAAAGGGCAGATACGCAGTATTTT | CASTERADTQYF
TRBJ2-7 | TRBD1 | many | TRBV7-3 | TGTGCCAGCAGCTCCTGGGACAGCCCCTTTGTCTACGAGCAGTACTTC | CASSSWDSPFVYEQYF
TRBJ2-1 | TRBD1 | many | TRBV7-2 | TGTGCCAGCAGCTTTGGGACAGGGAGCTCCTACAATGAGCAGTTCTTC | CASSFGTGSSYNEQFF
TRBJ2-2 | - | many | TRBV7-9 | TGTGCCAGCAGCTCAATCAGCGCGGGCACCGGGGAGCTGTTTTTT | CASSSISAGTGELFF
TRBJ2-2 | - | many | TRBV2 | TGTGCCAGCAGTCGAAGTGGGAGTTCGAACACCGGGGAGCTGTTTTTT | CASSRSGSSNTGELFF
TRBJ1-5 | - | - | TRBV6-5 | TGTGCCAGCAGTTACCGTATTGGTAGCAATCAGCCCCAGCATTTT | CASSYRIGSNQPQHF
TRBJ1-2 | - | - | TRBV19 | TGTGCCAGTATGAGGTCTACCTATGGCTACACCTTC | CASMRSTYGYTF
TRBJ2-5 | TRBD1 | - | TRBV29-1 | TGCAGCGTTGACCCAGGGGGAGCAGAGACCCAGTACTTC | CSVDPGGAETQYF
TRBJ2-2 | - | many | TRBV28 | TGTGCCAGCTTTGGCGGGATCTATTACACCGGGGAGCTGTTTTTT | CASFGGIYYTGELFF
TRBJ2-7 | - | - | TRBV12-5 | TGTGCTAGTGGTTTGGGAGGACACGAGCAGTACTTC | CASGLGGHEQYF